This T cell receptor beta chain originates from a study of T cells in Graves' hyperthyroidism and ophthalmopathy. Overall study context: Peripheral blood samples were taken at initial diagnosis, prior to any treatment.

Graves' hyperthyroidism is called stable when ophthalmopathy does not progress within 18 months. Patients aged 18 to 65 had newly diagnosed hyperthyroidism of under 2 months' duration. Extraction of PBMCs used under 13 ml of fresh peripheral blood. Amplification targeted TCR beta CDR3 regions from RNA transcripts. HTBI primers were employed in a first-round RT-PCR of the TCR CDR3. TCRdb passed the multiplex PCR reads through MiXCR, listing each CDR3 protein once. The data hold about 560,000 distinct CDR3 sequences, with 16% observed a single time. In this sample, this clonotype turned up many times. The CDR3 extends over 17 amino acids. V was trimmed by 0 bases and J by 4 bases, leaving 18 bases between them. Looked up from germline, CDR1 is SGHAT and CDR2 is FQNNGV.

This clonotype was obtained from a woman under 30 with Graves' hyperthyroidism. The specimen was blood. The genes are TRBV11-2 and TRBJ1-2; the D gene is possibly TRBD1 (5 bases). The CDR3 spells CASSLDRRGGVVYGYTF. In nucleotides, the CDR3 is TGTGCCAGCAGCTTAGATCGTCGGGGGGGTGTTGTCTATGGCTACACCTTC.